This T cell receptor (beta chain) derives from a study of cytomegalovirus exposure and HLA in healthy donors. This PCR relied on a set of 60 Vbeta primers and 13 Jbeta primers. Only in-frame clones appear in the TCRdb table, and some are missing; sequencing was by immunoSEQ multiplex PCR. The sample contains 100,000 to 150,000 clones, about 68% of which appear only once. The CDR3 totals 16 residues. Germline CDR1 and CDR2: SGHVS and FQNEAQ. V lost 4 bases, J lost 1 base, and 6 bases stayed unmatched. This clone has a handful of counts. The source material was PBMCs. The rearrangement joins TRBV7-8 to TRBJ2-5, with TRBD1 matching over 10 bases. The sequence came from a man aged 40-55 years in good health and CMV-seropositive. The CDR3 spells CASSSADRGRQETQYF. The CDR3 DNA reads as TGTGCCAGCAGCTCAGCTGACAGGGGGCGCCAAGAGACCCAGTACTTC.